These T cell receptor beta chains were read from a single sample in a study of CD8 T cells in Susac syndrome. Each CDR3 protein is one row after TCRdb ran MiXCR on the immunoSEQ multiplex PCR reads. The table shows under 200,000 distinct CDR3 sequences, with about 95% occurring only once. The sequenced material came from CD4+ T cells from PBMCs. The receptor set was obtained from a human donor in good health. CDR3s include the opening cysteine and the closing phenylalanine or tryptophan. Fields, in order: V gene, J gene, clone size, D gene, CDR3 DNA, CDR3 protein. A D gene is named only where the DNA matches it firmly. Size tells how often a clone was seen (once, few, many) or the class of an expanded clone, and some rows leave it out.

V: TRBV9; J: TRBJ1-6; size: .; D: TRBD1; DNA: TGTGCCAGCAGCGTCGAATCGGACAGGGCCCAATCTTCACCCCTCCACTTT; CDR3: CASSVESDRAQSSPLHF
V: TRBV29-1; J: TRBJ2-7; size: .; D: .; DNA: TGCAGCGTTCGTCCAGGGATCTACGAGCAGTACTTC; CDR3: CSVRPGIYEQYF
V: TRBV29-1; J: TRBJ2-3; size: .; D: .; DNA: TGCAGCGTTGAAGATTTGGCAGATACGCAGTATTTT; CDR3: CSVEDLADTQYF
V: TRBV12-5; J: TRBJ2-7; size: .; D: TRBD1; DNA: TGTGCTAGTGGTCCCGCCCCAAGTACCGGGACAGGGGGCTCCTACGAGCAGTACTTC; CDR3: CASGPAPSTGTGGSYEQYF
V: TRBV30; J: TRBJ2-1; size: .; D: .; DNA: TGTGCCTGGAAGGCAGCCTCCAATGAGCAGTTCTTC; CDR3: CAWKAASNEQFF
V: TRBV12-3/TRBV12-4; J: TRBJ1-2; size: .; D: TRBD1; DNA: TGTGCCAGCAGTCCGGGACAGGGCACGTTCAGCTACACCTTC; CDR3: CASSPGQGTFSYTF
V: TRBV27; J: TRBJ2-1; size: once; D: .; DNA: TGTGCCAGCCTCAGGGCGAATGAGCAGTTCTTC; CDR3: CASLRANEQFF
V: TRBV20-1; J: TRBJ1-2; size: .; D: .; DNA: TGCAGTGCTAGAGTAGGCCTTGGCTACACCTTC; CDR3: CSARVGLGYTF
V: TRBV3-1; J: TRBJ2-2; size: .; D: .; DNA: TGTGCCAGCAGCCGAGGCGTCGGCCCCGGGGAGCTGTTTTTT; CDR3: CASSRGVGPGELFF
V: TRBV15; J: TRBJ2-5; size: .; D: .; DNA: TGTGCCACCAGCAGAGATCCGCAAGAGACCCAGTACTTC; CDR3: CATSRDPQETQYF
V: TRBV18; J: TRBJ1-1; size: .; D: .; DNA: TGTGCCAGCTCACCAGCTACCGATACCTCGGCTTTCTTT; CDR3: CASSPATDTSAFF
V: TRBV5-1; J: TRBJ2-5; size: .; D: TRBD1; DNA: TGCGCCAGCAGCTTGGGACAGGGGAGCGAGACCCAGTACTTC; CDR3: CASSLGQGSETQYF
V: TRBV20-1; J: TRBJ2-6; size: .; D: .; DNA: TGCAGTGCTAGAATGGGACCCTCTGGGGCCAACGTCCTGACTTTC; CDR3: CSARMGPSGANVLTF
V: TRBV27; J: TRBJ2-1; size: .; D: .; DNA: TGTGCCAGCAGTTTATCGCCCAGCTACAATGAGCAGTTCTTC; CDR3: CASSLSPSYNEQFF
V: TRBV30; J: TRBJ1-1; size: .; D: TRBD1; DNA: TGTGCCTGGACGGACAGGGTGGGCACTGAAGCTTTCTTT; CDR3: CAWTDRVGTEAFF
V: TRBV28; J: TRBJ1-5; size: .; D: .; DNA: TGTGCCAGCAGCCCCGCTTGGGGGGCGCCAGGTCAGCCCCAGCATTTT; CDR3: CASSPAWGAPGQPQHF
V: TRBV18; J: TRBJ1-1; size: once; D: .; DNA: TGTGCCAGCTCACCTTCCCGGACTGTGAACACTGAAGCTTTCTTT; CDR3: CASSPSRTVNTEAFF
V: TRBV5-4; J: TRBJ2-6; size: .; D: .; DNA: TGTGCCAGCAGCCCACGGTCGGTCTCTGGGGCCAACGTCCTGACTTTC; CDR3: CASSPRSVSGANVLTF
V: TRBV15; J: TRBJ2-5; size: .; D: .; DNA: TGTGCCACCTCAGCTTACGGGCCCCAAGAGACCCAGTACTTC; CDR3: CATSAYGPQETQYF
V: TRBV27; J: TRBJ2-7; size: .; D: .; DNA: TGTGCCAGCAGTTTAGATTGGTACGACCGGCCCTCCTACGAGCAGTACTTC; CDR3: CASSLDWYDRPSYEQYF
V: TRBV4-3; J: TRBJ1-1; size: .; D: .; DNA: TGCGCCAGCAGCCAAGATGCAGCGGGGGAAGCTTTCTTT; CDR3: CASSQDAAGEAFF
V: TRBV20-1; J: TRBJ1-5; size: once; D: .; DNA: TGCAGTGCTTGGGCCGGGGGCCGTAGCAATCAGCCCCAGCATTTT; CDR3: CSAWAGGRSNQPQHF
V: TRBV27; J: TRBJ1-6; size: .; D: TRBD1; DNA: TGTGCCAGCAGGATCGGGACAGAGTATAATTCACCCCTCCACTTT; CDR3: CASRIGTEYNSPLHF
V: TRBV4-3; J: TRBJ2-7; size: .; D: .; DNA: TGCGCCAGCAGCCAAGATTGGACAACCAGGTACGAGCAGTACTTC; CDR3: CASSQDWTTRYEQYF
V: TRBV3-1; J: TRBJ2-7; size: .; D: TRBD1; DNA: TGTGCCAGCAGCAAACCGGGACAGGGCCGCTACGAGCAGTACTTC; CDR3: CASSKPGQGRYEQYF
V: TRBV3-1; J: TRBJ1-2; size: few; D: .; DNA: TGTGCCAGCAGCTCCGACAGAGTCTATGGCTACACCTTC; CDR3: CASSSDRVYGYTF
V: TRBV18; J: TRBJ2-3; size: .; D: .; DNA: TGTGCCAGCAACGTGATAGCCACAGATACGCAGTATTTT; CDR3: CASNVIATDTQYF
V: TRBV12-3/TRBV12-4; J: TRBJ1-2; size: few; D: .; DNA: TGTGCCAGCTCCGATGACAGGAACTATGGCTACACCTTC; CDR3: CASSDDRNYGYTF
V: TRBV29-1; J: TRBJ1-2; size: .; D: .; DNA: TGCAGCGTCCCGGACGGGCTCGGGCATGGCTACACCTTC; CDR3: CSVPDGLGHGYTF
V: TRBV25-1; J: TRBJ1-5; size: once; D: .; DNA: TGTGCCAGTCACCGGGACGGAGGGAATCGGGGTCAGCCCCAGCATTTT; CDR3: CASHRDGGNRGQPQHF
V: TRBV2; J: TRBJ2-5; size: .; D: .; DNA: TGTGCCAGCAGTGAACTGCAGGGTGAGACCCAGTACTTC; CDR3: CASSELQGETQYF
V: TRBV2; J: TRBJ2-3; size: once; D: .; DNA: TGTGCCAAAAGGACAGGCACAGATACGCAGTATTTT; CDR3: CAKRTGTDTQYF
V: TRBV4-3; J: TRBJ1-5; size: .; D: .; DNA: TGCGCCAGCAGCCAAGAGCGTTTCGGCAATCAGCCCCAGCATTTT; CDR3: CASSQERFGNQPQHF
V: TRBV20-1; J: TRBJ2-5; size: .; D: .; DNA: TGCAGTGCTAGAGATCGTAGGGCGGGAGAGACCCAGTACTTC; CDR3: CSARDRRAGETQYF
V: TRBV7-8; J: TRBJ1-2; size: .; D: TRBD1; DNA: TGTGCCAGCAGCCCTACCGGACAGGGCCTTTTGGGCTACACCTTC; CDR3: CASSPTGQGLLGYTF
V: TRBV23-1; J: TRBJ1-2; size: .; D: TRBD1; DNA: TGCGCCAGCAGTCAATCGGACAGGTACTCTTATGGCTACACCTTC; CDR3: CASSQSDRYSYGYTF
V: TRBV29-1; J: TRBJ1-1; size: .; D: .; DNA: TGCAGCGTTGAAAGGCCGGGGAACACTGAAGCTTTCTTT; CDR3: CSVERPGNTEAFF
V: TRBV5-1; J: TRBJ1-1; size: .; D: TRBD1; DNA: TGCGCCAGCAGCGCGACAGGGATGAGGATGAACACTGAAGCTTTCTTT; CDR3: CASSATGMRMNTEAFF
V: TRBV9; J: TRBJ1-5; size: .; D: TRBD1; DNA: TGTGCCAGCAGCCCGGGACAGTTCAATCAGCCCCAGCATTTT; CDR3: CASSPGQFNQPQHF
V: TRBV7-2; J: TRBJ2-3; size: .; D: .; DNA: TGTGCCAGCAGCGAGCCGGGGGCGGGGACCACAGATACGCAGTATTTT; CDR3: CASSEPGAGTTDTQYF